The T cell receptor (beta chain) under discussion was sequenced for a study of type 1 regulatory T cells. Germline CDR1 and CDR2: MNHEY and SVGEGT. Trimming cost V 2 bases and J 4 bases; bases outside gene matches: 8. This CDR3 has 16 residues. TCRdb analysed the reads with MiXCR anew, one entry per CDR3 protein. The sample has 90,000 to 100,000 distinct CDR3 sequences, roughly a third seen once. This clonotype was seen only a few times. The J gene is TRBJ1-5, the V gene TRBV6-2 or TRBV6-3; TRBD1 matches 7 bases. This receptor was identified in a human donor in good health. Sequenced: CD4+ T cells, either the whole sample or a sorted fraction (not recorded which). DNA for the CDR3: TGTGCCAGCAGTTACGGGACAGTCAGTGCGAATCAGCCCCAGCATTTT. Protein product: CASSYGTVSANQPQHF.